This T cell receptor beta chain was obtained from a study of PD-1 blockade in classical Hodgkin lymphoma. Profiled with immunoSEQ multiplex PCR; TCRdb holds only in-frame clones, not every one. The table shows tens of thousands of clones, with over 60% occurring only once. All trial patients relapsed after autologous stem cell transplantation. Findings and limits, study-wide: The causes of the repertoire differences, possibly disease activity or prior therapy, remain undefined. Compared with baseline, CD4+ but not CD8+ TCR diversity had risen significantly by C4D1. Diminished baseline TCR diversity has been reported in newly diagnosed patients relative to healthy donors. Exclusion removed patients who began nivolumab under 1 year after ASCT.

Trimming shortened V by 6 bases and J by 0 bases, and 15 bases separated the two germline ends. This CDR3 is built from 14 residues. Germline loops: CDR1 SQVTM, CDR2 ANQGSEA. Comments on this clone: The target antigen is unknown.

The input for sequencing was peripheral blood mononuclear cells (PBMCs), taken before the second cycle of nivolumab. The rearrangement links TRBV29-1 to TRBJ2-7; D is possibly TRBD2 (5 bases). The clonotype was recovered from a human donor with classical Hodgkin lymphoma. The CDR3 region is CSVVGGQSSYEQYF. The CDR3, as DNA: TGCAGCGTGGTTGGCGGGCAGAGCTCCTACGAGCAGTACTTC.